This is a list of T cell receptor beta chains from one sample in a study of blood T cell repertoires in COVID-19. Only in-frame clones appear in the TCRdb table, and some are missing; sequencing was by immunoSEQ multiplex PCR. The sample shows hundreds of thousands of clones, around 87% of them seen only once. The sequenced sample consisted of peripheral blood. The source of these receptors is a woman aged 50 to 60 with active or convalescent COVID-19. Each CDR3 is given with its conserved first and last residue. Each record gives: J gene, clone size, V gene, D gene, CDR3 protein, CDR3 DNA. The D gene is left open where the match is weak. Clone sizes are given selectively: once, few, many, or a class where the clone is expanded.

j_gene: TRBJ1-2
abundance: NA
v_gene: TRBV10-1
d_gene: NA
CDR3aa: CASSETGVGYTF
CDR3nt: TGCGCCAGCAGTGAGACCGGGGTTGGCTACACCTTC

j_gene: TRBJ2-7
abundance: NA
v_gene: TRBV2
d_gene: TRBD2
CDR3aa: CASSEGAGGLYEQYF
CDR3nt: TGTGCCAGCAGTGAAGGGGCGGGAGGCCTCTACGAGCAGTACTTC

j_gene: TRBJ2-7
abundance: NA
v_gene: TRBV5-6
d_gene: NA
CDR3aa: CASSWGGESIYEQYF
CDR3nt: TGTGCCAGCAGCTGGGGAGGAGAGTCGATCTACGAGCAGTACTTC

j_gene: TRBJ2-3
abundance: NA
v_gene: TRBV5-4
d_gene: TRBD2
CDR3aa: CASSWTSGDTDTQYF
CDR3nt: TGTGCCAGCAGCTGGACTAGCGGGGACACAGATACGCAGTATTTT

j_gene: TRBJ1-3
abundance: NA
v_gene: TRBV5-8
d_gene: NA
CDR3aa: CASSLLGNTIYF
CDR3nt: TGTGCCAGCAGCTTGCTGGGAAACACCATATATTTT

j_gene: TRBJ1-1
abundance: NA
v_gene: TRBV19
d_gene: TRBD1
CDR3aa: CASSFQGAQWGTEAFF
CDR3nt: TGTGCCAGTAGTTTCCAGGGGGCCCAATGGGGCACTGAAGCTTTCTTT

j_gene: TRBJ2-2
abundance: NA
v_gene: TRBV6-4
d_gene: TRBD1
CDR3aa: CASSDSDRGAGELFF
CDR3nt: TGTGCCAGCAGTGACTCGGACAGGGGAGCCGGGGAGCTGTTTTTT

j_gene: TRBJ1-2
abundance: NA
v_gene: TRBV15
d_gene: NA
CDR3aa: CATSSRGWQGGGYTF
CDR3nt: TGTGCCACCAGCTCTAGGGGGTGGCAGGGAGGGGGCTACACCTTC

j_gene: TRBJ1-2
abundance: once
v_gene: TRBV3-1/TRBV3-2
d_gene: NA
CDR3aa: CASSQGGPNYGYTF
CDR3nt: TGTGCCAGCAGCCAAGGAGGTCCTAACTATGGCTACACCTTC

j_gene: TRBJ1-6
abundance: once
v_gene: TRBV7-2
d_gene: NA
CDR3aa: CASSLESYSYNSPLHF
CDR3nt: TGTGCCAGCAGCTTAGAGTCCTACTCCTATAATTCACCCCTCCACTTT

j_gene: TRBJ2-3
abundance: NA
v_gene: TRBV11-2
d_gene: TRBD2
CDR3aa: CASSFITGGRLDTQYF
CDR3nt: TGTGCCAGCAGCTTCATCACGGGGGGGCGGTTAGATACGCAGTATTTT

j_gene: TRBJ2-5
abundance: few
v_gene: TRBV11-2
d_gene: TRBD2
CDR3aa: CASSLGISGGEQETQYF
CDR3nt: TGTGCCAGCAGCTTAGGGATTAGCGGGGGGGAACAAGAGACCCAGTACTTC